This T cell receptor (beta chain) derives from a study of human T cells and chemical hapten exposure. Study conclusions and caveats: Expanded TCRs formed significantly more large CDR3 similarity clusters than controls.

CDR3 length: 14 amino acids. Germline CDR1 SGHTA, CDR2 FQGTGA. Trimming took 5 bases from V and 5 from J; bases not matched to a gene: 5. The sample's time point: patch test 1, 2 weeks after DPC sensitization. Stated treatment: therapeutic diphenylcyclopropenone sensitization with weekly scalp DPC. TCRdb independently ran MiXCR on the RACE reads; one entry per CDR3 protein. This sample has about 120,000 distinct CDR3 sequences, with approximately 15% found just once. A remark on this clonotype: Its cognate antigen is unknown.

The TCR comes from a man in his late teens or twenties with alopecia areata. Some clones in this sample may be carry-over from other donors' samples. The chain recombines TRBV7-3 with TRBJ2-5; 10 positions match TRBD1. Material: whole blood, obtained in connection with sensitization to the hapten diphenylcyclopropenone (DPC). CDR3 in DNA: TGTGCCAGCAGCACGACAGGGGGCTGGGAGACCCAGTACTTC. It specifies CASSTTGGWETQYF.